The source of this T cell receptor beta chain is a study of T-cell memory formation after mild COVID-19. Each CDR3 protein gets one entry after TCRdb re-called the 5' RACE reads with MiXCR. The table lists around 300,000 distinct CDR3 sequences, roughly an eighth of them singletons, with about a fifth in the top ten. The sample holds a few counts of this clonotype. Sequencing used PBMCs or a T cell subset sorted from them (not recorded which). The clonotype was recovered from a man aged 18 to 29 who had mild COVID-19 (a few samples of this study predate the infection). Cell type and time point are not known.

In DNA form, the CDR3 reads TGCGCCAGCAGCCAAGTAGACGGGGGGGCTACAGATACGCAGTATTTT. It yields the protein CASSQVDGGATDTQYF. The chain uses TRBV4-1 and TRBJ2-3; 8 bases are a match to TRBD2. This CDR3 has 16 residues. Germline V gene lookup returns CDR1 MGHRA and CDR2 YSYEKL. The V gene end was trimmed by 1 base and the J gene end by 3 bases; junction bases not matched to a gene: 6.